Listed below are T cell receptor beta chains from one sample, sequenced in a study of blood T cell repertoires in COVID-19. Repertoires were generated with immunoSEQ multiplex PCR, while TCRdb's copy carries only in-frame clones and drops some. Among hundreds of thousands of clones listed, roughly 86% were seen once. Sequenced sample: PBMCs or T cells enriched from blood (not recorded which). The source of these receptors is a woman aged 35 to 49 with acute COVID-19. Both conserved end residues are part of each CDR3.

v_gene	j_gene	CDR3aa
TRBV30	TRBJ2-3	CARQAAITSTDTQYF
TRBV15	TRBJ1-1	CATSRDRGLTTEAFF
TRBV2	TRBJ2-2	CASSATRTGELFF
TRBV29-1	TRBJ1-2	CSAQGFYGYTF
TRBV19	TRBJ2-5	CASSIRGSETQYF
TRBV27	TRBJ2-1	CASSLSGDYSSYNEQFF
TRBV12-3/TRBV12-4	TRBJ1-5	CASRPQDNQPQHF
TRBV7-6	TRBJ2-7	CASSPTQDRGMNEQYF
TRBV7-9	TRBJ2-7	CASSPPSYEQYF
TRBV12-3/TRBV12-4	TRBJ2-3	CASSFLEGTQYF
TRBV7-6	TRBJ1-5	CASSCRQGARSNQPQHF
TRBV18	TRBJ2-2	CASSKGQTNTGELFF
TRBV30	TRBJ1-3	CAWSYSTSGNTIYF
TRBV18	TRBJ2-7	CASSPLPGQGVYEQYF
TRBV24-1	TRBJ2-4	CATSDSTGGWGKNIQYF
TRBV5-4	TRBJ2-3	CASSLSGVSDTQYF
TRBV7-9	TRBJ2-1	CASSFGTTNNEQFF
TRBV12-5	TRBJ1-1	CASGLFTTGDRAFEAFF
TRBV19	TRBJ1-5	CASNEGASNQPQHF
TRBV12-3/TRBV12-4	TRBJ1-6	CATGGLYNSPLHF
TRBV7-9	TRBJ2-7	CASSPTPGTSGYEQYF
TRBV19	TRBJ1-1	CASLNGRGQGRPGITNTEAFF
TRBV27	TRBJ1-5	CASSLGQGSGQPQHF
TRBV2	TRBJ2-7	CASSHRAGLGEQYF
TRBV4-1	TRBJ1-4	CASSPASGFATNEKLFF
TRBV2	TRBJ2-3	CASSEGGSSTDTQYF
TRBV7-9	TRBJ1-5	CASSLAVSGGSNQPQHF
TRBV10-3	TRBJ1-1	CAISTGDYTEAFF
TRBV6-1	TRBJ2-2	CASFGDTGELFF
TRBV9	TRBJ1-3	CASSVDSGQGLSGNTIYF
TRBV27	TRBJ1-2	CASSPLAGNYGYTF
TRBV4-1	TRBJ2-7	CASSQDLQGYEQYF
TRBV2	TRBJ1-6	CASSEVGTGNSPLHF
TRBV4-1	TRBJ1-1	CASSQDRFAFSTGERGVGAFF
TRBV18	TRBJ2-7	CASSEGQTPPYEQYF
TRBV6-5	TRBJ1-1	CASSYSAGGPEAFF
TRBV30	TRBJ2-2	CAWSVRGSGELFF
TRBV6-1	TRBJ2-1	CASSEVDRGLYNEQFF
TRBV6-1	TRBJ1-1	CASSDSQSFNTEAFF
TRBV23-1	TRBJ2-5	CASSQSVLAGGQETQYF
TRBV2	TRBJ1-5	CASRTQGNQPQHF
TRBV9	TRBJ2-3	CASSVGAADTQYF
TRBV7-9	TRBJ2-1	CASSTTLAGTGGEQFF
TRBV18	TRBJ1-6	CASSLGAGQGNSPLHF
TRBV5-1	TRBJ2-5	CASSLDRGETQYF
TRBV7-2	TRBJ2-7	CASSLAGGGRHEQYF
TRBV27	TRBJ1-5	CASSILQGSQPQHF
TRBV10-3	TRBJ1-1	CAISELRDTEAFF
TRBV5-6	TRBJ2-7	CASSPTGTGVREQYF
TRBV29-1	TRBJ1-1	CSVVGEGTEAFF
TRBV20-1	TRBJ2-6	CSASSAGSGANVLTF
TRBV2	TRBJ2-2	CASRGTGSTGELFF
TRBV27	TRBJ1-2	CASSVGTSTNGYTF
TRBV6-5	TRBJ1-4	CASSYSLDRSNEKLFF
TRBV11-3	TRBJ2-7	CASSLQGLAGYEQYF